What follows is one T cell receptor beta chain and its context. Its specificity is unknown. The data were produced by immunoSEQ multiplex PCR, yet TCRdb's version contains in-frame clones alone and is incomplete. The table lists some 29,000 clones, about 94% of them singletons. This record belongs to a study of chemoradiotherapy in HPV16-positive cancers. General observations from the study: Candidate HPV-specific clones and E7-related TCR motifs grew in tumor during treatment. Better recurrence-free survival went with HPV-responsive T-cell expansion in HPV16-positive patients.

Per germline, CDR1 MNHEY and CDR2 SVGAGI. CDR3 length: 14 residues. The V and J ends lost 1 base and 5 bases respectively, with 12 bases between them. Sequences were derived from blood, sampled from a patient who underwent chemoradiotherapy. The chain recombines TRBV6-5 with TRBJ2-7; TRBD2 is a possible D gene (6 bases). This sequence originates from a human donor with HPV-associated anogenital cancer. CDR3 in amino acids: CASSYFMGGDEQYF. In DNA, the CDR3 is TGTGCCAGCAGTTACTTTATGGGGGGAGACGAGCAGTACTTC.